This TCR beta chain was observed in a study of T cells expressing NK-cell markers. Study-level background: CD3+CD56+NKG2C+, CD3+CD56+NKG2C- and CD3+CD56-NKG2C+ T cells, once sorted, supplied the TCR beta repertoires. The eight sequenced donors comprised seven who were HCMV-seropositive and one who was seronegative. The study, taken as a whole, reports: A handful of donors showed these clonotypes also leading the CD3+CD56-NKG2C+ fraction.

Per the germline V gene, CDR1 is MDHEN and CDR2 is SYDVKM. The CDR3 consists of 16 residues. Remarks on this clonotype: Its specificity is not known.

For TCR beta, cDNA was produced by 5'RACE template switching with UMIs. TCRdb processed the 5' RACE reads again and assigns one entry to each CDR3 protein, with no DNA. This specimen shows some 110,000 distinct CDR3 sequences; the ten leading clones hold roughly 20%. This TCR came from a woman between 18 and 75 years old in good health. This chain uses TRBV28 with TRBJ2-3; TCRdb returns TRBD1, unconfirmable since there is no DNA. Sample: blood T cells: a sorted CD56 or NKG2C T cell subset, CD4+ or CD8+ T cells, or bulk PBMC T cells (not recorded which). The CDR3 is CASSLWGKGETDTQYF.